Listed here is a single T cell receptor (beta chain). These data come from a study of memory CD8 T cells in hepatitis C reinfection. Study-wide background: Between 55 and 20 weeks before reinfection detection, pre-reinfection samples were drawn.

TCRdb keeps only in-frame clones here, not all; method: immunoSEQ multiplex PCR. The sample contains about 50,000 clones, under 90% of which appear only once. Time point reported: pre-reinfection, 55 to 20 weeks before reinfection detection. Sorted cells were sequenced directly ex vivo without any in vitro expansion. A couple of donors provided sorted CD3+ CD8+ CD45RO- naive CD8 T cells at all three reinfection time points. V was shortened by 10 bases and J by 5 bases, with 18 bases between the two germline ends. The CDR3 spans 14 residues. The V gene's germline CDR1 is LNHDA and CDR2 SQIVND (reference sequence).

The sequence came from a man between 18 and 35 years old with hepatitis C virus infection. What was sequenced was naive CD8+ T cells sorted from blood. The rearrangement uses TRBV19 and TRBJ2-1, with D possibly TRBD2 on 5 matching bases. The CDR3 DNA sequence: TGTGCCACCCGAGCGGAGAGGATCGACAATGAGCAGTTCTTC. Translating gives CATRAERIDNEQFF.